This T cell receptor (beta chain) was retrieved from a study of response to subunit inactivated influenza vaccine. The junction had 10 bases not matched to a gene; V was cut back by 0 bases and J by 8 bases. The CDR3 is 16 residues long. Germline V gene data show CDR1 as LGHNA and CDR2 as YNFKEQ. Study-wide points: Authors suggested each seasonal influenza vaccination recruits few new T cells.

Concerning this clonotype: The antigen remains unidentified.

From the RT-PCR reads, TCRdb called clonotypes with MiXCR, one entry per CDR3 protein. Of 700,000 to 900,000 distinct CDR3 sequences listed, 20% to 25% are singletons. This clonotype was sampled from a middle-aged man who received an inactivated influenza vaccine. The material sequenced was PBMCs from blood, taken roughly 5 days after vaccination. The rearrangement joins TRBV4-2 to TRBJ2-1, with 7 bases aligning to TRBD2. The CDR3 is CASSQEVREGGDEQFF. For the CDR3, the DNA is TGTGCCAGCAGCCAAGAGGTCAGGGAGGGCGGCGATGAGCAGTTCTTC.